This T cell receptor (beta chain) was retrieved from a study of cytomegalovirus exposure and HLA in healthy donors. It was with 60 Vbeta and 13 Jbeta primers that the PCR ran. Original processing methods: About 12 million of tens of millions of unique TCR beta chains were shared, per a later count. Measured with immunoSEQ multiplex PCR; TCRdb has only the in-frame clones, and not every one. Clonal size and the V and J genes are those of that table, whereas D and trimming came from the DNA. The sample lists around 86,000 clones, 75% to 85% occurring once. The germline CDR1 and CDR2 sequences are LNHNV and YYDKDF (reference sequence). This CDR3 comprises 14 residues. With 3 bases removed from V and 0 bases from J, the gap between germline ends came to 9 bases. With respect to this clone: What it recognizes is unknown.

Study-level points and caveats: 150 to 200 TCR beta chains were listed as cytomegalovirus-associated. Three CMV-associated chains proved CMV antigen-specific in vitro.

The source material was PBMCs. This TCR was recovered from a man aged 50 to 59 in good health and CMV-seropositive. V gene TRBV15 combines with J gene TRBJ2-7; weak D call: TRBD2 (6 bases). The CDR3 here is CATSRIADSYEQYF. DNA of the CDR3: TGTGCCACCAGCAGGATAGCGGACTCCTACGAGCAGTACTTC.